Below are 9 T cell receptor beta chains sequenced from a single sample in a study of T cell repertoires in cytomegalovirus infection. A single record per CDR3 protein comes from TCRdb applying MiXCR to the reads. The sample consists of 76,000 or so distinct CDR3 sequences, 3.7% of them appearing once. Material: PBMCs. The receptors originated from a human donor in good health (CMV status not recorded). Some clones in this sample may be carry-over from other donors' samples.

This clonotype was counted a single time. A read error is possible here, since a much larger clone lies one base away. V usage is TRBV12-5 and J usage is TRBJ1-2; 8 bases match TRBD1. Germline V lookup: CDR1 LGHNT, CDR2 FRNRAP. The CDR3 is 15 residues long. The V gene end was trimmed by 5 bases and the J gene end by 0 bases; junction bases not matched to a gene: 5. CDR3 sequence: CASGPEDRANYGYTF. The DNA for the CDR3 is TGTGCTAGTGGTCCGGAGGACAGGGCTAACTATGGCTACACCTTC.

This clonotype was detected many times. The chain is built from TRBV29-1 and TRBJ2-1; the D is unclear. Germline loops: CDR1 SQVTM, CDR2 ANQGSEA. This CDR3 has 13 amino acids. Trimming stripped 7 bases from V and 3 bases from J, with 13 bases between. CDR3 residues: CSAATVLYNEQFF. DNA of the CDR3: TGCAGCGCCGCAACCGTACTCTACAATGAGCAGTTCTTC.

Many counts were recorded for this clonotype. V is TRBV28 and J is TRBJ1-1; possibly TRBD1 for D (6 bases). The CDR3 covers 14 residues. Germline V CDR1 and CDR2: MDHEN, SYDVKM. V dropped 8 bases and J dropped 0 bases, with 13 bases sitting between them. The CDR3 sequence is CASGKNRVNTEAFF. As DNA, the CDR3 is TGTGCCAGCGGTAAAAACAGGGTGAACACTGAAGCTTTCTTT. Variable domain in full (rest from reference TRBV28 and TRBJ1-1): DVKVTQSSRYLVKRTGEKVFLECVQDMDHENMFWYRQDPGLGLRLIYFSYDVKMKEKGDIPEGYSVSREKKERFSLILESASTNQTSMYLCASGKNRVNTEAFFGQGTRLTVV.

This clonotype showed up many times. V gene TRBV4-3 combines with J gene TRBJ1-3; D may be TRBD1 (5 bases). The CDR3 loop spans 17 amino acids. Trimming cost V 0 bases and J 2 bases, with 14 bases left between them. CDR1 is LGHNA, CDR2 YSLEER, per germline. The CDR3: CASSQDRGGYAGNTIYF. As DNA, the CDR3 is TGCGCCAGCAGCCAAGATCGGGGGGGATACGCTGGAAACACCATATATTTT.

This clonotype was counted ten times or more. This chain connects TRBV7-2 to TRBJ2-1; tentative D call: TRBD2 (5 bases). CDR1 is SGHTA and CDR2 is FQGNSA in the germline V gene. This CDR3 has 14 residues. Trimming stripped 3 bases from V and 8 bases from J, with 14 bases between. CDR3: CASSLGLAIDEQFF. The CDR3 bases are TGTGCCAGCAGCTTGGGCCTAGCAATTGATGAGCAGTTCTTC.

This clonotype was counted ten times or more. A junction end diverges from the germline sequence, so it may reflect a read error. The V gene is TRBV7-8, the J gene TRBJ1-2; no clear D. CDR3 length: 16 amino acids. The V gene's germline CDR1 is SGHVS and CDR2 FQNEAQ. The CDR3 nucleotides read TGTGCCAGCAGCCTAGCACGTAACCCCGGAAATCGAGGCTACACCTTC. Its protein product is CASSLARNPGNRGYTF.

This clonotype was counted at least ten times. The chain uses TRBV12-3 or TRBV12-4 and TRBJ1-6, with TRBD1 identical over 7 bases. The V gene end was trimmed by 2 bases and the J gene end by 9 bases; junction bases not matched to a gene: 13. The CDR3 is 17 amino acids. The CDR3 region has the DNA TGTGCCAGCAGTTTAAGTCCGAGACAGGGAATTCGTTCACCCCTCCACTTT. It is translated as CASSLSPRQGIRSPLHF.

This clonotype occurred many times. The V gene is TRBV7-9, the J gene TRBJ1-6, with D tentatively TRBD1 (5 bases). Trimming took 5 bases from V and 8 from J, leaving 7 bases between them. The CDR3 loop spans 12 amino acids. The germline V gene has CDR1 SEHNR and CDR2 FQNEAQ (reference sequence). Here the CDR3 reads CASSPTDSPLHF. The DNA for the CDR3 is TGTGCCAGCAGCCCGACAGATTCACCCCTCCACTTT.

This clonotype occurred many times. This chain connects TRBV10-2 to TRBJ1-5; a possible D gene is TRBD1 (6 bases). CDR3 length: 17 amino acids. Looked up from germline, CDR1 is WSHSY and CDR2 is SAAADI. V shed 1 base and J shed 1 base, with 14 bases lying between them. Here the CDR3 reads CASSEFGGQTSNQPQHF. In DNA form, the CDR3 reads TGCGCCAGCAGTGAGTTTGGGGGGCAAACGAGCAATCAGCCCCAGCATTTT.